The following is a TCR beta chain sequence with its context. The data were obtained in a study of cytomegalovirus exposure and HLA in healthy donors. The V gene's germline CDR1 is SQVTM and CDR2 ANQGSEA. CDR3 length: 13 residues. Between the trimmed V and J ends, which lost 0 bases and 7 bases, there was a span of 10 bases. PCR used 60 Vbeta primers and 13 Jbeta primers. Some clones are missing from TCRdb's copy, which holds only in-frame ones; the method was immunoSEQ multiplex PCR. The profile shows 100,000 or so clones, about 75% of them singletons. The specimen was PBMCs. The source is a woman in her late teens or twenties in good health and CMV-seropositive. The chain recombines TRBV29-1 with TRBJ2-1; TRBD1 is a possible D gene (5 bases). In DNA form, the CDR3 reads TGCAGCGTTGAAGACCCAGGGATGAATGAGCAGTTCTTC. It yields the protein CSVEDPGMNEQFF.